This T cell receptor beta chain stems from a study of blood T cell repertoires in COVID-19. V lost 2 bases to trimming and J lost 8 bases; unmatched junction nucleotides: 16. Per germline, CDR1 SGDLS and CDR2 YYNGEE. The CDR3 is made up of 17 amino acids. Clones were sequenced by immunoSEQ multiplex PCR, and TCRdb holds only the in-frame ones, with some missing. Of 500,000 to 600,000 clones listed, 85% to 90% were seen once; the top ten hold about 8.2%. Seattle participants joined during active infection and were tracked over time. The sequenced sample was peripheral blood. The V and J genes are TRBV9 and TRBJ1-2; 9 bases are shared with TRBD1. The TCR originated in a woman aged 45-59 years with COVID-19, enrolled during active disease. This chain's CDR3 is CASSVSAGTGLTGGYTF. The CDR3 coding sequence is TGTGCCAGCAGCGTTTCCGCCGGGACAGGGCTTACCGGGGGCTACACCTTC.